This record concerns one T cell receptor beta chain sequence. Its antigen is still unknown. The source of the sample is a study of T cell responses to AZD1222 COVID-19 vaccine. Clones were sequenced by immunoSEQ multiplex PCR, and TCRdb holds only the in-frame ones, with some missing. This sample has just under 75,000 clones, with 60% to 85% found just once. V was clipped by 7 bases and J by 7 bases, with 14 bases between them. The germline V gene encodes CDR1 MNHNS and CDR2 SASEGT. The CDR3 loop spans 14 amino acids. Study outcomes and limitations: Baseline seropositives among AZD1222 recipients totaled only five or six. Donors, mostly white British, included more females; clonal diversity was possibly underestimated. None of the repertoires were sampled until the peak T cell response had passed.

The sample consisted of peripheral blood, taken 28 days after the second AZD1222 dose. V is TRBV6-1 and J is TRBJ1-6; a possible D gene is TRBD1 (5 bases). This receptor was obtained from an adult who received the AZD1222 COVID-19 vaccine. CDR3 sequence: CASNLSGGNSPLHF. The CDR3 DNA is TGTGCCAGCAATTTAAGTGGGGGGAATTCACCCCTCCACTTT.